The entry below gives a single TCR beta chain sequence along with its context. No antigen is known for it. Per-base quality was not reported, and no clone a single base away is much larger than it. This sample stems from a study of cytomegalovirus exposure and HLA in healthy donors (dated by TCRdb to 2016 to 2017). With regard to the full study: A later analysis indicated that the 90 to 150 validation repertoires were generated on the platform also employed for the 700 or so repertoires of the first cohort. The study was designed to test whether signatures of past pathogen exposure could be identified by cataloging public T cell receptors. Besides the first cohort of some 670 subjects, a separate validation cohort made up of roughly 120 different subjects was used. The study combined high-throughput TCR immunosequencing, statistical association of individual TCRs with disease status, and machine learning to predict cytomegalovirus infection status. Study-level results and caveats: While some public TCRs were present in many individuals, most TCR sequences turned up only very rarely across donors. The classifier was reported to diagnose cytomegalovirus status with high specificity and sensitivity in both the original cohort and the validation cohort. The study listed 170 or so TCR beta chains as associated with cytomegalovirus. Subsequent analysis determined that TCRs grouped into clusters in the first cohort also showed a tendency toward co-occurrence across the approximately 120 validation repertoires, and approximately 93% of cluster scores exceeded 0. In vitro tests confirmed that a few of the cytomegalovirus-associated TCR beta chains recognize cytomegalovirus antigens. The validation cohort had no HLA typing available for a later analysis, so co-occurrence within that cohort was assessed over all 120 or so repertoires. The authors suggested that the approach could potentially be generalized to other disease states and immunological phenotypes.

Measured from the cysteine to the phenylalanine, the CDR3 is 15 residues long. Only the CDR3 region is kept as DNA, spanning 45 bases read in frame from base 1. CDR1 SGDLS and CDR2 YYNGEE were looked up in the germline V gene. Relative to germline, V is missing 4 bases and J is missing 4 bases, with 6 bases of the junction outside any gene match. Library preparation used the immunoSEQ multiplex PCR assay. In the original analysis: A statistical classification framework was built to diagnose cytomegalovirus status from the catalog of TCR beta chain sequences. TCRdb retrieved this table from immuneACCESS and kept in-frame rearrangements only. Not all clones are present; in checked studies, unresolved V genes account for under half, and no reason is known for the remainder. Clone size and V and J calls were adopted from that table, with D and trimming inferred from the DNA. In this sample the table shows 220,000 or so clones, around nine tenths of which occur a single time. The ten biggest clones cover 1.1% of the sample.

The donors were included in the validation cohort of 90 to 150 subjects, a group kept apart from the roughly 700-subject first cohort. Material for sequencing was PBMCs. The TCR was taken from a woman in her late teens or twenties in good health and CMV-seronegative. The V and J segments used are TRBV9 and TRBJ1-3, with 9 bases matching TRBD1. The sequenced DNA: TGTGCCAGCAGCCCAAGGACAGGGGCGGGAAACACCATATATTTT. The encoded protein is CASSPRTGAGNTIYF.